This T cell receptor beta chain was profiled in a study of response to subunit inactivated influenza vaccine. General study results and limits: Only a handful of new T cells, the authors suggested, are recruited with each seasonal influenza vaccination.

MiXCR, applied by TCRdb to the RT-PCR reads, yields one record per CDR3 protein. The sample shows roughly 670,000 distinct CDR3 sequences, approximately 15% of them seen only once. As to this clonotype: Its antigen remains unknown.

This TCR was sampled from a man in his forties or fifties who received an inactivated influenza vaccine. The sequences come from PBMCs from blood, collected 14 to 15 days before vaccination.

The CDR3: CATSGGVSTDTQYF. The DNA for the CDR3 is TGTGCCACCAGTGGGGGCGTTAGCACAGATACGCAGTATTTT. The chain combines TRBV24-1 with TRBJ2-3, with D perhaps TRBD1 (5 bases). Germline-derived CDR1 and CDR2 are KGHDR and SFDVKD. The CDR3 length is 14 residues. V lost 5 bases, J lost 0 bases, and 8 bases lay in between.